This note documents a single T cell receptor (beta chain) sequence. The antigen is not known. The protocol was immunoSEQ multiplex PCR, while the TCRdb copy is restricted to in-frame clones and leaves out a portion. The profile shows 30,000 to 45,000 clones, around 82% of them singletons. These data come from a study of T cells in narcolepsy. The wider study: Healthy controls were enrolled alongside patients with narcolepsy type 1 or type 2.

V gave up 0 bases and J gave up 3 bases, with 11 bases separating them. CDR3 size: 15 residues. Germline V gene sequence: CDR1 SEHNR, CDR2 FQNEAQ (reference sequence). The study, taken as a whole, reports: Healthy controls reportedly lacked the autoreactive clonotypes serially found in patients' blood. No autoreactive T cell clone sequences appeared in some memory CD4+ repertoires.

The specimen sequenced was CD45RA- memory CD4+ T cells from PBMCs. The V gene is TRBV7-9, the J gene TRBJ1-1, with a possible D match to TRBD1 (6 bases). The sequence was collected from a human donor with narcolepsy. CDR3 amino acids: CASSLAPRQDTEAFF. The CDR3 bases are TGTGCCAGCAGCTTAGCACCGAGACAGGACACTGAAGCTTTCTTT.